The rows below give T cell receptor beta chains drawn from one sample of a study of T-cell reconstitution after alpha-beta-depleted transplantation in children. Using its own MiXCR run on the PCR reads, TCRdb lists one record per CDR3 protein. The sample consists of 400,000 to 500,000 distinct CDR3 sequences, about a tenth of them appearing once. The starting material was PBMCs from the stem cell graft donor, obtained from the stem cell graft. The receptors stem from a human donor who donated a stem cell graft to a child with acute myeloid leukemia. CDR3s include the opening cysteine and the closing phenylalanine or tryptophan. The order of the fields is clone size, V gene, J gene, D gene, CDR3 DNA, CDR3 protein. A D gene is named only where the DNA matches it firmly. Clone size is not always given. Where it is, it says once, few, many or a class for expanded clones.

few	TRBV12-3/TRBV12-4	TRBJ2-1	TRBD2	TGTGCCAGCAGCCGTACTAGCGGGAGTTCCTACAATGAGCAGTTCTTC	CASSRTSGSSYNEQFF
few	TRBV4-1	TRBJ1-5	.	TGCGCCAGCAGCCAGAGGACACCCGGGGGCAATCAGCCCCAGCATTTT	CASSQRTPGGNQPQHF
.	TRBV4-3	TRBJ2-5	.	TGCGCCAGCAGCCAAGATGATCGGGTCCAAGAGACCCAGTACTTC	CASSQDDRVQETQYF
.	TRBV20-1	TRBJ2-1	TRBD1	TGCAGTGCCGCTGACCCAGGACAGGGTTACAATGAGCAGTTCTTC	CSAADPGQGYNEQFF
.	TRBV20-1	TRBJ2-1	TRBD2	TGCAGTGCTCCCAGCGGGGGGGCCATCCATGAGCAGTTCTTC	CSAPSGGAIHEQFF
.	TRBV20-1	TRBJ1-2	.	TGCAATGCCCCAAATACGTCCGGATACTATGGCTACACCTTC	CNAPNTSGYYGYTF
.	TRBV7-2	TRBJ2-3	TRBD2	TGTGCCAGCAGCCGAAGCGGGGGACGCACAGATACGCAGTATTTT	CASSRSGGRTDTQYF
.	TRBV30	TRBJ1-3	TRBD1	TGTGCCTGGAGTGTACGAGCGACAGGGTCTGCTGGAAACACCATATATTTT	CAWSVRATGSAGNTIYF
many	TRBV13	TRBJ2-7	.	TGTGCCAGCAGCTTTGGCCATCGGCGGGAGTACTTC	CASSFGHRREYF
.	TRBV7-9	TRBJ2-3	TRBD2	TGTGCCAGCAGCACAGGGACTAGCGGCACAGATACGCAGTATTTT	CASSTGTSGTDTQYF
few	TRBV12-3/TRBV12-4	TRBJ2-5	TRBD2	TGTGCCAGCAGTCCCCGGTTGGGAGGGGAAGGGACCCAGTACTTC	CASSPRLGGEGTQYF
.	TRBV10-3	TRBJ1-6	.	TGTGCCATCAGTGAAGGGTCACCCCTCCACTTT	CAISEGSPLHF
.	TRBV5-1	TRBJ2-7	.	TGCGCCAGCAGCTTCGGCGGGACATACGGCTCCTACGAGCAGTACTTC	CASSFGGTYGSYEQYF
.	TRBV5-1	TRBJ1-5	.	TGCGCCAGCAGCGAAGATCCGGGACAAGGCAATCAGCCCCAGCATTTT	CASSEDPGQGNQPQHF
.	TRBV5-1	TRBJ2-2	TRBD2	TGCGCCAGCAGCTCACTAGCGGACACCGGGGAGCTGTTTTTT	CASSSLADTGELFF
few	TRBV7-2	TRBJ2-7	.	TGTGCCAGCACCCCTGAGGTTGGGGCCTACGAGCAGTACTTC	CASTPEVGAYEQYF
.	TRBV6-1	TRBJ2-1	TRBD2	TGTGCCAGCAGTCTAGCGGGAGGTAGCGACAATGAGCAGTTCTTC	CASSLAGGSDNEQFF
few	TRBV9	TRBJ2-1	.	TGTGCCAGCAGCGTGGGATTCGATGAGCAGTTCTTC	CASSVGFDEQFF
few	TRBV20-1	TRBJ2-7	.	TGCAGTGCCCGGAGGTTGGGAGCAAGTACCTACGAGCAGTACTTC	CSARRLGASTYEQYF
few	TRBV6-5	TRBJ2-6	.	TGTGCCAGCAGTTACTCGCCCATATCCTTGTCTGGGGCCAACGTCCTGACTTTC	CASSYSPISLSGANVLTF
many	TRBV5-4	TRBJ2-1	.	TGTGCCAGCAGCTTGGGACTCTTGATCTCCTACAATGAGCAGTTCTTC	CASSLGLLISYNEQFF
.	TRBV6-5	TRBJ1-2	TRBD1	TGTGCCAGCAGTTACGACAGGGAAAAAGATGGCTACACCTTC	CASSYDREKDGYTF
few	TRBV5-1	TRBJ2-3	.	TGCGCCAGCAGCTTGGCCCGTGACAAGATAGCAGATACGCAGTATTTT	CASSLARDKIADTQYF
few	TRBV5-5	TRBJ2-3	.	TGTGCCAGCAGCAGCGGTCAGGGGGATACGCAGTATTTT	CASSSGQGDTQYF
.	TRBV5-1	TRBJ2-2	TRBD1	TGCGCCAGCAGCTTTGACAGGGTGGACACCGGGGAGCTGTTTTTT	CASSFDRVDTGELFF
few	TRBV5-1	TRBJ1-3	.	TGCGCCAGCAGCTTGGCAGGGGCGACTCTTGGAAACACCATATATTTT	CASSLAGATLGNTIYF
.	TRBV7-9	TRBJ1-6	.	TGTGCCAGCAGCTTAGCTGGGTATCGGTCACCCCTCCACTTT	CASSLAGYRSPLHF
.	TRBV10-3	TRBJ2-4	.	TGTGCCATCAGTGAGAACAGGGCAAGGAACATTCAGTACTTC	CAISENRARNIQYF
few	TRBV20-1	TRBJ2-2	TRBD1	TGCAGTGCTAGACAGGGGGCGACCGGGGAGCTGTTTTTT	CSARQGATGELFF
few	TRBV5-1	TRBJ2-1	.	TGCGCCAGCAGCTTGGAGGGGGGCCTGAGGTCTGAGCAGTTCTTC	CASSLEGGLRSEQFF
many	TRBV5-5	TRBJ2-5	.	TGTGCCAGCACCAAGACGACAGGTCTAGAGACCCAGTACTTC	CASTKTTGLETQYF
.	TRBV10-3	TRBJ2-7	TRBD2	TGTGCCATCAGTGAGACTAGCGGCTACGAGCAGTACTTC	CAISETSGYEQYF
few	TRBV9	TRBJ2-5	.	TGTGCCAGCAGCTCGCAGCCCTGGGACGACCTCTTCTTC	CASSSQPWDDLFF
.	TRBV30	TRBJ2-5	.	TGTGCCTGGAGTGTACAGGCAGACTCCATAGGGTTTGAGACCCAGTACTTC	CAWSVQADSIGFETQYF
few	TRBV10-3	TRBJ2-7	TRBD2	TGTGCCATCAAGACTAGCGACCTTTACGAGCAGTACTTC	CAIKTSDLYEQYF
few	TRBV20-1	TRBJ1-4	TRBD1	TGCAGTGCTCCCCCGACAGGGCGGTCTAATGAAAAACTGTTTTTT	CSAPPTGRSNEKLFF
few	TRBV6-1	TRBJ1-4	.	TGTGCCAGCAGTCAAGACAGCCCTAATGAAAAACTGTTTTTT	CASSQDSPNEKLFF
few	TRBV29-1	TRBJ1-1	.	TGCAGCGTTGCTCTAGGGATAAACACTGAAGCTTTCTTT	CSVALGINTEAFF
.	TRBV20-1	TRBJ2-3	TRBD2	TGCAGTGCAATGCCGGGACTAGCGGGAGTAACAGATACGCAGTATTTT	CSAMPGLAGVTDTQYF
many	TRBV7-7	TRBJ2-1	TRBD2	TGTGCTAGCAGTCTTCAGACTAGCGGGACTGAGCAGTTCTTC	CASSLQTSGTEQFF
few	TRBV6-2/TRBV6-3	TRBJ2-1	TRBD2	TGTGCCAGCAGCTTACTACTAGCGGGAATCGGTAATGAGCAGTTCTTC	CASSLLLAGIGNEQFF
.	TRBV29-1	TRBJ2-1	TRBD2	TGCAGCGTTGACATAAGCGGGAGGACCAAGGAGCAGTTCTTC	CSVDISGRTKEQFF
few	TRBV27	TRBJ1-5	.	TGTGCCAGCAGACAGGACCGAGGCAGCAATCAGCCCCAGCATTTT	CASRQDRGSNQPQHF
few	TRBV14	TRBJ2-3	.	TGTGCCAGCAGCCAAGAATGGTCGGGGGGACAAGATACGCAGTATTTT	CASSQEWSGGQDTQYF
many	TRBV11-3	TRBJ2-1	.	TGTGCCAGCAGCTTAGCGGGAACCGCGTGGGATGAGCAGTTCTTC	CASSLAGTAWDEQFF
few	TRBV29-1	TRBJ2-7	TRBD2	TGCAGCGTTGAGGGACTAGCGGGAATGTACGAGCAGTACTTC	CSVEGLAGMYEQYF
.	TRBV18	TRBJ2-1	TRBD1	TGTGCCAGCTCGCCCGACAGGGTCCCCTACAATGAGCAGTTCTTC	CASSPDRVPYNEQFF
.	TRBV7-6	TRBJ2-3	TRBD1	TGTGCCAGCAGCTTAGGTACAGGGGGCAGGACAGATACGCAGTATTTT	CASSLGTGGRTDTQYF
.	TRBV20-1	TRBJ2-7	.	TGCAGTGCTAGTACCCCCACGAAGGGAACCTACGAGCAGTACTTC	CSASTPTKGTYEQYF
few	TRBV12-3/TRBV12-4	TRBJ2-6	TRBD1	TGTGCCAGCAGGGTACAGGGGGCCCCCCTCTCTGGGGCCAACGTCCTGACTTTC	CASRVQGAPLSGANVLTF
few	TRBV12-3/TRBV12-4	TRBJ2-7	TRBD2	TGTGCCAGCAGCCCGCCTAGCGGGGCCCTCTACGAGCAGTACTTC	CASSPPSGALYEQYF
few	TRBV7-9	TRBJ2-7	.	TGTGCCAGCAGCTTAGGTCTGGGGGGCTACGAGCAGTACTTC	CASSLGLGGYEQYF
.	TRBV19	TRBJ2-2	.	TGTGCCAGTAGTATTTCAGGGTACACCGGGGAGCTGTTTTTT	CASSISGYTGELFF
many	TRBV3-1	TRBJ1-5	TRBD1	TGTGCCAGCAGCCAAGAGACAGGGGCGGATCAGCCCCAGCATTTT	CASSQETGADQPQHF
few	TRBV7-2	TRBJ1-3	.	TGTGCCAGCAGCTTACCGCCAGGAAACACCATATATTTT	CASSLPPGNTIYF